This TCR beta chain was found in a study of CD8 T cells in ankylosing spondylitis. Trimming at V came to 7 bases and at J to 5 bases, leaving 4 bases not matched to a gene. The CDR3 is 13 residues long. The V gene's germline CDR1 is SNHLY and CDR2 FYNNEI. This clonotype was counted many times. As yet, its antigen is unknown. 5'-RACE, quantitative and with molecular barcodes, yielded the TCR beta libraries. TCRdb passed the 5' RACE reads through MiXCR, listing each CDR3 protein once. The table records 130,000 or so distinct CDR3 sequences, around 7% of them present only once. General study points: Made up of 7 to 9 highly homologous variants, a TCR beta motif appeared characteristic of ankylosing spondylitis blood. In ankylosing spondylitis patients, matched synovial fluid reportedly showed significant enrichment of disease-linked clones. A number of the motif variants had already been described in reactive arthritis synovial fluid and blood.

The sequence derives from a male donor with ankylosing spondylitis or in good health (not recorded which). The J gene is TRBJ1-5, the V gene TRBV2, with 8 bases aligning to TRBD1. Source material: blood, either unsorted or a sorted T cell fraction (not recorded which). CDR3 sequence: CASKDRAYQPQHF. DNA for the CDR3: TGTGCCAGCAAGGACAGGGCCTATCAGCCCCAGCATTTT.